This T cell receptor beta chain was observed in a study of cytomegalovirus exposure and HLA in healthy donors. CDR1 and CDR2 (germline): KGHSH, LQKENI. The ends were cut back, 2 bases at V and 4 bases at J, with 9 bases in the middle. This CDR3 has 15 amino acids. Comments on this clone: Its antigen is still unknown.

Findings and caveats of the study: One variant, a missense change in DCLRE1C, was linked in a later analysis to TCR beta V- and J-gene trimming.

PCR employed 60 Vbeta and 13 Jbeta primers. Repertoires were generated with immunoSEQ multiplex PCR, while TCRdb's copy carries only in-frame clones and drops some. The sample contains tens of thousands of clones, roughly 80% of which appear only once. The sequenced sample was PBMCs. This sequence was found in a man younger than 40 in good health and CMV-seronegative. V is TRBV18 and J is TRBJ1-6; possible D gene TRBD1, 6 bases. The CDR3 sequence is CASSPTGFYNSPLHF. Here the CDR3 DNA reads TGTGCCAGCTCACCAACAGGGTTTTATAATTCACCCCTCCACTTT.